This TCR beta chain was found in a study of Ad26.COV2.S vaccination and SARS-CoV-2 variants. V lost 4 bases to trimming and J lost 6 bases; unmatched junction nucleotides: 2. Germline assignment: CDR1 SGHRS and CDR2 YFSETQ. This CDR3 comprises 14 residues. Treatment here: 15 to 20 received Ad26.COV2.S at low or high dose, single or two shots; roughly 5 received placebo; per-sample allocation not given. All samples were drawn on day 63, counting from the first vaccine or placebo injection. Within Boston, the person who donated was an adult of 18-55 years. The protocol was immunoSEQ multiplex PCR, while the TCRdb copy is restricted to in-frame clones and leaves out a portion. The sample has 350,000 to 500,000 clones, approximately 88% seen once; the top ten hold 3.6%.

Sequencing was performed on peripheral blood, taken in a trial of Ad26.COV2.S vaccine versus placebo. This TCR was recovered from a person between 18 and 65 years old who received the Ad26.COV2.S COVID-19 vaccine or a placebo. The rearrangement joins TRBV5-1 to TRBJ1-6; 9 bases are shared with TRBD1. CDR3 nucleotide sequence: TGCGCCAGCAGCCTGGACAGGGGTAATTCACCCCTCCACTTT. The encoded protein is CASSLDRGNSPLHF.